Following are 27 T cell receptor beta chains from one sample sequenced in a study of technical replicates of blood from four donors. Generated by immunoSEQ multiplex PCR, the TCRdb table keeps only in-frame clones and is missing some. The table shows 60,000 to 75,000 clones, with about 97% occurring only once. Specimen: T cells isolated from PBMCs. These receptors came from a human donor in good health.

This sequence joins TRBV9 and TRBJ2-1; D might be TRBD2 (5 bases). Trimming left V 0 bases short and J 10 bases short, with 14 bases between. Per the germline V gene, CDR1 is SGDLS and CDR2 is YYNGEE. This CDR3 is built from 14 residues. The CDR3 loop is CASSVELVWSEQFF. CDR3 in DNA: TGTGCCAGCAGCGTAGAACTAGTTTGGTCGGAGCAGTTCTTC.

The chain recombines TRBV15 with TRBJ1-1; D is unclear. Germline V gene sequence: CDR1 LNHNV, CDR2 YYDKDF (reference sequence). This CDR3 spans 16 amino acids. The V and J ends lost 2 bases and 4 bases respectively, with 17 bases between them. CDR3 DNA: TGTGCCACCAGCAGATTTGTCGGACGGGGAGGCACTGAAGCTTTCTTT. Its translation: CATSRFVGRGGTEAFF.

The V and J genes are TRBV7-9 and TRBJ2-7; maybe TRBD1 (6 bases). The length of the CDR3 is 15 residues. Between the trimmed V and J ends, which lost 8 bases and 3 bases, there was a span of 20 bases. The V gene's germline CDR1 is SEHNR and CDR2 FQNEAQ (reference sequence). Here the CDR3 reads CASQSVGQNNYEQYF. CDR3 nucleotide sequence: TGTGCCAGCCAATCGGTGGGACAAAACAACTACGAGCAGTACTTC.

The V call is TRBV28, the J call TRBJ2-7, with 8 bases matching TRBD1. From germline, CDR1 is MDHEN and CDR2 SYDVKM. The CDR3 is 14 residues long. The V gene end was trimmed by 7 bases and the J gene end by 1 base; junction bases not matched to a gene: 6. The CDR3 coding sequence is TGTGCCAGCAAAAGGACAGGGAGTTCCTACGAGCAGTACTTC. Its translation is CASKRTGSSYEQYF.

The chain has TRBV27 and TRBJ2-3; a possible D gene is TRBD2 (6 bases). Germline V gene lookup returns CDR1 MNHEY and CDR2 SMNVEV (reference sequence). V was clipped by 0 bases and J by 5 bases, with 12 bases between them. The CDR3 runs 15 residues. The CDR3: CASSLSWGVRDTQYF. Here the CDR3 DNA reads TGTGCCAGCAGTTTATCATGGGGGGTTAGAGATACGCAGTATTTT.

The CDR3 sequence: CAWSVGTSGSYNEQFF. CDR3 nucleotide sequence: TGTGCCTGGAGTGTTGGGACTAGCGGGAGTTACAATGAGCAGTTCTTC. V is TRBV30 and J is TRBJ2-1, with 14 bases fitting TRBD2. Looked up from germline, CDR1 is GTSNPN and CDR2 is SVGIG (reference sequence). Germline trimming cut 0 bases from V and 4 bases from J; bases unmatched to any gene: 2. The CDR3 is made up of 16 amino acids.

The chain carries TRBV29-1 and TRBJ1-1, with 8 bases fitting TRBD1. Germline V gene data show CDR1 as SQVTM and CDR2 as ANQGSEA. CDR3 length: 14 amino acids. V shed 8 bases and J 2 bases; nucleotides not matched to a gene: 10. The CDR3 DNA sequence: TGCAGCCCCTGGGGGACAGGAGTAAACACTGAAGCTTTCTTT. Its translation is CSPWGTGVNTEAFF.

This clone was seen only once. The J gene is TRBJ1-3, the V gene TRBV4-3; maybe TRBD1 (5 bases). V lost 0 bases and J lost 1, with 16 bases in between. The CDR3 contains 18 residues. CDR1 and CDR2 (germline): LGHNA, YSLEER. In nucleotides, the CDR3 is TGCGCCAGCAGCCAAGATTTTTTAGGACACTTATCTGGAAACACCATATATTTT. Amino acid sequence: CASSQDFLGHLSGNTIYF.

This chain links TRBV6-1 with TRBJ2-3; 10 bases are a match to TRBD1. Germline V gene lookup returns CDR1 MNHNS and CDR2 SASEGT. This CDR3 spans 14 amino acids. J gave up 6 bases and V 4 bases, and 4 bases lay outside the gene matches. CDR3 sequence reads: CASSADRGWDTQYF. CDR3 bases: TGTGCCAGCAGTGCGGACAGGGGGTGGGATACGCAGTATTTT.

J is TRBJ2-3 and V is TRBV11-2; TRBD1 aligns across 9 bases. Germline V lookup: CDR1 SGHAT, CDR2 FQNNGV. The CDR3 runs 14 residues. Trimming took 8 bases from V and 5 from J; bases not matched to a gene: 8. The CDR3 DNA reads as TGTGCCAGCGGCCGGGACAGGGAGGGAGATACGCAGTATTTT. Protein sequence: CASGRDREGDTQYF.

This chain links TRBV4-1 with TRBJ2-5, with a weak D call TRBD1 (5 bases). Deletions cut 4 bases from V and 1 base from J, with 13 bases between. This CDR3 is 15 amino acids long. CDR1 and CDR2 (germline): MGHRA, YSYEKL. CDR3 nucleotides: TGCGCCAGCAGCCTTAGTACAGGTTCCCAAGAGACCCAGTACTTC. It translates to CASSLSTGSQETQYF.

The V and J genes are TRBV5-1 and TRBJ2-7; TRBD1 matches at 7 bases. CDR3 size: 14 residues. Germline loops: CDR1 SGHRS, CDR2 YFSETQ. The trim removed 4 bases at V and 2 bases at J, leaving 6 bases unmatched. CDR3 residues: CASSPTGLAYEQYF. CDR3 nucleotide sequence: TGCGCCAGCAGCCCGACAGGGTTAGCCTACGAGCAGTACTTC.

The J gene is TRBJ2-2, the V gene TRBV10-3, with D tentatively TRBD1 (6 bases). CDR3 length: 17 amino acids. Between the trimmed V and J ends, which lost 1 base and 1 base, there was a span of 13 bases. Germline CDR1 ENHRY, CDR2 SYGVKD. CDR3 residues: CAISEYAGQRNTGELFF. The CDR3 DNA reads as TGTGCCATCAGTGAGTATGCTGGACAGAGGAACACCGGGGAGCTGTTTTTT.

This rearrangement joins TRBV5-1 to TRBJ2-1; TRBD2 matches at 10 bases. CDR1 and CDR2 from the germline V gene are SGHRS and YFSETQ. The CDR3 contains 17 residues. J lost 0 bases, V lost 3 bases, and 6 bases had no gene match. CDR3 sequence (DNA): TGCGCCAGCAGCTGGAGGGCTAGCGGGAGCTCCTACAATGAGCAGTTCTTC. Its translation: CASSWRASGSSYNEQFF. Together with reference TRBV5-1 and TRBJ2-1, the CDR3 gives the full variable domain: KAGVTQTPRYLIKTRGQQVTLSCSPISGHRSVSWYQQTPGQGLQFLFEYFSETQRNKGNFPGRFSGRQFSNSRSEMNVSTLELGDSALYLCASSWRASGSSYNEQFFGPGTRLTVL.

The rearrangement links TRBV13 to TRBJ2-7, with D possibly matching TRBD1 (6 bases). The germline CDR1 and CDR2 sequences are PRHDT and FYEKMQ (reference sequence). V was clipped by 2 bases and J by 6 bases, with 8 bases between them. This CDR3 has 12 amino acids. The CDR3 region is CASSLRGGEQYF. In nucleotides, the CDR3 is TGTGCCAGCAGCTTAAGAGGGGGCGAGCAGTACTTC. Full variable domain (missing parts from reference TRBV13 and TRBJ2-7): AAGVIQSPRHLIKEKRETATLKCYPIPRHDTVYWYQQGPGQDPQFLISFYEKMQSDKGSIPDRFSAQQFSDYHSELNMSSLELGDSALYFCASSLRGGEQYFGPGTRLTVT.

The chain combines TRBV29-1 with TRBJ2-7; D is perhaps TRBD2 (6 bases). Germline loops: CDR1 SQVTM, CDR2 ANQGSEA. Trimming stripped 5 bases from V and 0 bases from J, with 11 bases between. This CDR3 is built from 13 residues. For the CDR3, the DNA is TGCAGCGTTAAGACGGGGGACTCCTACGAGCAGTACTTC. Its translation is CSVKTGDSYEQYF.

The chain recombines TRBV10-3 with TRBJ2-7; D is undetermined. Germline CDR1 ENHRY, CDR2 SYGVKD. The CDR3 is made up of 12 amino acids. The V gene lost 6 bases and the J gene lost 2 bases, with 8 bases spanning the gap. DNA for the CDR3: TGTGCCATCAGCCCTTCGGCCTACGAGCAGTACTTC. Its protein is CAISPSAYEQYF.

The chain couples TRBV7-9 to TRBJ1-5; D uncertain. With 1 base removed from V and 9 bases from J, the gap between germline ends came to 10 bases. The CDR3 totals 13 residues. Germline V gene sequence: CDR1 SEHNR, CDR2 FQNEAQ (reference sequence). Written as DNA, the CDR3 is TGTGCCAGCAGCTTAGATGGTAACGGGCCCCAGCATTTT. Translated, it gives CASSLDGNGPQHF.

This sequence joins TRBV15 and TRBJ2-3; 10 positions match TRBD2. The CDR3 loop spans 15 amino acids. Germline values: CDR1 LNHNV, CDR2 YYDKDF (reference sequence). V trimming: 0 bases; J trimming: 4 bases; junction bases outside the gene matches: 1. Written as DNA, the CDR3 is TGTGCCACCAGCAGAGAGGGACTAGCGCCAGATACGCAGTATTTT. Protein product: CATSREGLAPDTQYF.

J is TRBJ1-2 and V is TRBV13; D is unresolved. This CDR3 spans 16 amino acids. V was clipped by 4 bases and J by 2 bases, with 17 bases between them. Germline assignment: CDR1 PRHDT and CDR2 FYEKMQ (reference sequence). The CDR3 here is CASSSPLSVKNYGYTF. The CDR3 bases are TGTGCCAGCAGCTCCCCACTTTCTGTAAAAAACTATGGCTACACCTTC. Full variable domain (rest looked up from reference TRBV13 and TRBJ1-2): AAGVIQSPRHLIKEKRETATLKCYPIPRHDTVYWYQQGPGQDPQFLISFYEKMQSDKGSIPDRFSAQQFSDYHSELNMSSLELGDSALYFCASSSPLSVKNYGYTFGSGTRLTVV.

This clone was observed once. The gene calls are TRBV28 and TRBJ2-7; 8 nucleotides match TRBD2. V shed 11 bases, J shed 7 bases, and the junction held 13 bases outside the gene matches. CDR1 MDHEN and CDR2 SYDVKM come from the germline V gene. The CDR3 has 13 residues. CDR3 amino acids: CAAAISGTREQYF. The DNA for the CDR3 is TGTGCCGCGGCAATTAGCGGGACAAGAGAGCAGTACTTC.

V gene TRBV19 combines with J gene TRBJ1-5; unclear D gene. The CDR3 runs to 13 residues. Trimming shortened V by 8 bases and J by 8 bases, and 16 bases separated the two germline ends. Germline V gene data show CDR1 as LNHDA and CDR2 as SQIVND (reference sequence). The CDR3 DNA reads TGTGCCAGTCGTCTCGGTTCCGGGGAGCCCCAGCATTTT. Its protein is CASRLGSGEPQHF.

The chain uses TRBV2 and TRBJ1-2; D not resolved. The CDR3 loop spans 12 amino acids. The V end lost 6 bases, the J end lost 3 bases, and 8 bases lay between the germline ends. Germline CDR1 and CDR2: SNHLY and FYNNEI. The chain's CDR3 is CASRRDDYGYTF. The CDR3, as DNA: TGTGCCAGCAGGAGGGATGACTATGGCTACACCTTC.

The chain joins TRBV7-6 to TRBJ2-5; D is unclear. CDR3 length equals 13 residues. Trimming cost V 0 bases and J 5 bases, with 7 bases left between them. The germline V gene encodes CDR1 SGHVS and CDR2 FNYEAQ. CDR3 loop: CASSLALQETQYF. CDR3 nucleotide sequence: TGTGCCAGCAGCTTAGCGCTTCAGGAGACCCAGTACTTC.

This sequence joins TRBV30 and TRBJ2-7, with a tentative D call TRBD2 (5 bases). Trimming pared 0 bases from V and 0 bases from J, leaving 9 bases between. The germline CDR1 and CDR2 sequences are GTSNPN and SVGIG (reference sequence). The CDR3 covers 14 residues. CDR3 protein: CAWSVLRGSYEQYF. DNA for the CDR3: TGTGCCTGGAGTGTACTACGGGGCTCCTACGAGCAGTACTTC.

The sample holds one count of this clone. This chain uses TRBV5-6 with TRBJ2-5; maybe TRBD2 (6 bases). The CDR3 is 13 amino acids. The germline gives CDR1 SGHDT, CDR2 YYEEEE. V was pared by 3 bases and J by 6 bases, with 12 bases between. The CDR3 spells CASSSEGLQTQYF. The CDR3 DNA reads as TGTGCCAGCAGCTCGGAGGGACTTCAGACCCAGTACTTC.

This CDR3 reads CASSVASREGTGELFF. The CDR3 DNA sequence: TGTGCCAGCAGCGTAGCTTCGCGGGAGGGAACCGGGGAGCTGTTTTTT. This rearrangement joins TRBV9 to TRBJ2-2; TRBD2 aligns across 9 bases. Trimming removed 0 bases from V and 5 bases from J; junction bases left unmatched: 5. Germline-derived CDR1 and CDR2 are SGDLS and YYNGEE. The CDR3 consists of 16 residues. Full variable domain (rest looked up from reference TRBV9 and TRBJ2-2): DSGVTQTPKHLITATGQRVTLRCSPRSGDLSVYWYQQSLDQGLQFLIQYYNGEERAKGNILERFSAQQFPDLHSELNLSSLELGDSALYFCASSVASREGTGELFFGEGSRLTVL.